This TCR beta chain was captured in a study of shared clonotypes between healthy human individuals. Assay used: immunoSEQ multiplex PCR; TCRdb lists only in-frame clones, some missing. This sample has about 2.4 million clones, with approximately 93% found just once. The CDR3 runs 14 residues. V was clipped by 2 bases and J by 6 bases; unmatched bases: 7. From germline, CDR1 is PRHDT and CDR2 FYEKMQ (reference sequence). This receptor was taken from a man aged 18-30 years in good health. Some clones in this sample may be carry-over from other donors' samples. What was sequenced was naive CD4+ T cells from PBMCs. Subset: CD45RA+ positively selected. The chain employs TRBV13 and TRBJ2-7; 7 nucleotides match TRBD2. This chain's CDR3 is CASSLSPGEGEQYF. CDR3 in DNA: TGTGCCAGCAGCTTAAGCCCTGGGGAGGGCGAGCAGTACTTC.